This T cell receptor beta chain was captured in a study of cytotoxic CD8 clonotypes in ibrutinib-treated CLL (dated by TCRdb to the early 2020s). Concerning the study at large: The cohort had about a dozen relapsed/refractory and around 15 treatment-naive patients; 17 to 18 were IGHV unmutated. Responses were partial in around 25 patients and complete in 2; after median around 66 months follow-up, some 14 stayed in remission and approximately 12 progressed. Every remission and progressive disease sample was obtained while ibrutinib was still being received by the patients. Cryopreserved peripheral blood mononuclear cells were obtained before treatment, at response, and at either sustained remission or disease progression. Response samples were obtained after a median of approximately twelve months of treatment, with a range of roughly 6 to 40 months. Longitudinal samples were obtainable from about 30% of the roughly 90 participants in the trial. An average of 255,043 productive templates and 94,082 productive rearrangements was obtained per sample.

A MiSeq instrument was used for deep resolution sequencing, which targeted depths ranging from 1 in 1 million up to 1 in 200,000 T cells, with coverage averaging 10x for each clonotype. The immunoSEQ hsTCRB Kit was used to generate TCR beta libraries. From the authors' description of their analysis: Data were analyzed with ImmunoSEQ Data Assistant and ImmunoSEQ Analyzer, with V, D and J genes assigned per IMGT definitions. Clonality, which ranges from 0 to 1, was calculated by subtracting the normalized Shannon entropy of productive rearrangement frequencies from one. Only overrepresented clonotypes making up at least 0.05% of each patient's repertoire were included in the public clonotype analysis. Some twelve repertoires from age-matched healthy donors, obtained from immuneACCESS, served as clonality controls. TCRdb obtained this table from immuneACCESS and retained in-frame rearrangements with V and J assigned. These tables miss some clones; where compared with another copy, unresolved V genes account for less than half of the shortfall, and the remainder is unexplained. V and J calls and clone size are as listed in that table; D and trimming were resolved from the DNA. Present in this sample are 200,000 or so clones, about 75% of which were seen just once. The top ten clonotypes cover about 6% of the sample.

In the paper's terms, the time point label means: 12 months on ibrutinib. For TCR beta library preparation, approximately 2.2 micrograms of genomic DNA were isolated from cryopreserved PBMCs. Longitudinal blood samples from CLL patients receiving ibrutinib monotherapy were subjected to high-throughput TCR beta sequencing. The patients took part in an open-label, single-center phase 2 trial of ibrutinib monotherapy. Here is what the overall study found, with its caveats: Sustained-remission and progressing patients did not have matched sampling times, and lymph node repertoires were not examined. Public clonotypes were rare and either shrank or stayed stable during treatment, and the rise in clonality at ibrutinib response reflected expansion of private clonotypes. At baseline, clonality was higher than in age-matched healthy donors and showed a strong correlation with circulating CD8+ T-cell counts. An increase in clonality was observed at ibrutinib response, with clonality remaining stable during sustained remission and falling back toward baseline at progression.

The germline V gene (reference sequence) yields LNHDA for CDR1 and SQIVND for CDR2. V drops 5 bases and J drops 11 bases, leaving 20 bases in between. From the cysteine up to the phenylalanine, the CDR3 has a length of 14 residues. Only the CDR3 region is kept as DNA, spanning 42 bases read in frame from base 1. As to this clone: Which antigen it targets is not known. No qualities accompany the bases; no much larger clone lies one base away.

This sequence was found in a human donor with chronic lymphocytic leukemia. The sequencing here drew on PBMCs, taken after 12 months of ibrutinib treatment. The chain is encoded by TRBV19 joined to TRBJ2-3; the D segment is perhaps TRBD1 or TRBD2, each sharing 5 matched bases. The CDR3 region has the sequence CASSQPGRGLEQYF. In nucleotides, the sequence is TGTGCCAGTAGTCAACCGGGACGCGGATTGGAGCAGTATTTT.